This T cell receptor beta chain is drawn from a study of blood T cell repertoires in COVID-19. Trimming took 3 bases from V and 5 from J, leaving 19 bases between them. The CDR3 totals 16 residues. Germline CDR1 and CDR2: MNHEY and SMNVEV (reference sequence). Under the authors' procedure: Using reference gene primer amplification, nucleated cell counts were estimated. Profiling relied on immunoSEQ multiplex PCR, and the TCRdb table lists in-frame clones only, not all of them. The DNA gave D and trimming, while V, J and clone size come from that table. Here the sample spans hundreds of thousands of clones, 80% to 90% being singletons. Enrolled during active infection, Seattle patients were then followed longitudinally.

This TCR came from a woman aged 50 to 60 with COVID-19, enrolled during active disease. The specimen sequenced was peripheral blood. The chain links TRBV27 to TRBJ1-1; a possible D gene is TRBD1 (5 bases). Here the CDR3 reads CASSFRGFGSGTEAFF. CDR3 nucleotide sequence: TGTGCCAGCAGTTTTCGGGGGTTTGGATCAGGTACTGAAGCTTTCTTT.